The rows below give T cell receptor beta chains drawn from one sample of a study of cytomegalovirus exposure and HLA in healthy donors. Repertoires were generated with immunoSEQ multiplex PCR, while TCRdb's copy carries only in-frame clones and drops some. This table has approximately 190,000 clones, 82% appearing once. Material: PBMCs. The receptors originated from a woman aged 18 to 35 in good health and CMV-seronegative. Both conserved end residues are part of each CDR3. The D gene is left open where the match is weak. A clone size is listed for some rows: how often the clone was seen (once, few, many), or a class if it is expanded.

TRBV15	NA	TRBJ1-2	NA	CATSRDLTATNGYTF	TGTGCCACCAGCAGAGATTTGACAGCTACTAATGGCTACACCTTC
TRBV6-7	NA	TRBJ2-3	once	CASSYGDLLVESTQYF	TGTGCCAGCAGTTACGGCGACTTACTAGTAGAGTCTACGCAGTATTTT
TRBV7-2	NA	TRBJ1-5	NA	CASSLGGGSNQPQHF	TGTGCCAGCAGCTTAGGCGGGGGAAGCAATCAGCCCCAGCATTTT
TRBV5-6	NA	TRBJ2-3	NA	CASSLAAGAPTDTQYF	TGTGCCAGCAGCTTGGCCGCAGGGGCTCCCACAGATACGCAGTATTTT
TRBV27	NA	TRBJ2-2	once	CASSLFGQAPTGELFF	TGTGCCAGCAGTTTATTTGGCCAGGCTCCCACCGGGGAGCTGTTTTTT
TRBV9	NA	TRBJ2-5	NA	CASSHDPGETQYF	TGTGCCAGCAGCCACGACCCGGGAGAGACCCAGTACTTC
TRBV27	NA	TRBJ1-5	NA	CASSFSDRGPQHF	TGTGCCAGCAGTTTCAGTGACCGGGGGCCCCAGCATTTT
TRBV5-6	TRBD2	TRBJ2-1	NA	CASRATWRGTYNEQFF	TGTGCCAGCAGAGCCACCTGGCGGGGGACCTACAATGAGCAGTTCTTC
TRBV7-9	NA	TRBJ2-7	NA	CASSLGAVSSYEQYF	TGTGCCAGCAGCTTAGGAGCGGTGAGCTCCTACGAGCAGTACTTC
TRBV7-9	NA	TRBJ2-3	once	CASSSRGPSTDTQYF	TGTGCCAGCAGCTCTCGAGGCCCTAGCACAGATACGCAGTATTTT
TRBV27	TRBD2	TRBJ2-3	NA	CASSYELAGALRGTQYF	TGTGCCAGCAGTTATGAACTAGCGGGAGCCCTCAGGGGTACGCAGTATTTT
TRBV30	TRBD2	TRBJ2-1	once	CAWSTLAGEQFF	TGTGCCTGGAGTACGCTAGCGGGCGAGCAGTTCTTC
TRBV11-2	NA	TRBJ2-3	NA	CASSWTALTDTQYF	TGTGCCAGCAGTTGGACAGCCCTCACAGATACGCAGTATTTT
TRBV7-6	NA	TRBJ1-1	NA	CASSLVRARGTEAFF	TGTGCCAGCAGCTTAGTCCGGGCGAGGGGGACTGAAGCTTTCTTT
TRBV7-2	TRBD2	TRBJ2-1	NA	CASSSVAGAYNEQFF	TGTGCCAGCAGCTCGGTAGCGGGGGCCTACAATGAGCAGTTCTTC
TRBV6-6	NA	TRBJ1-5	NA	CASTNGGMNQPQHF	TGTGCCAGCACCAACGGGGGGATGAATCAGCCCCAGCATTTT
TRBV7-2	NA	TRBJ1-2	NA	CASSLTSYGYTF	TGTGCCAGCAGCTTAACCAGCTATGGCTACACCTTC
TRBV28	NA	TRBJ1-6	NA	CASSHREPYNSPLHF	TGTGCCAGCAGTCATCGGGAGCCTTATAATTCACCCCTCCACTTT
TRBV5-1	TRBD1	TRBJ1-1	NA	CASSLQGANTEAFF	TGCGCCAGCAGCTTACAGGGGGCCAACACTGAAGCTTTCTTT
TRBV7-7	NA	TRBJ2-5	NA	CASSLAAASGQETQYF	TGTGCCAGCAGCTTAGCAGCGGCAAGCGGTCAAGAGACCCAGTACTTC
TRBV18	NA	TRBJ1-2	NA	CASSPRTVVKAGYTF	TGTGCCAGCTCACCTAGGACAGTGGTGAAGGCTGGCTACACCTTC
TRBV7-6	NA	TRBJ2-2	NA	CASSPAVDWELFF	TGTGCCAGCAGCCCAGCGGTGGATTGGGAGCTGTTTTTT
TRBV28	TRBD2	TRBJ2-1	NA	CASSTGLAGGPHNEQFF	TGTGCCAGCAGTACCGGACTAGCGGGAGGGCCCCACAATGAGCAGTTCTTC
TRBV27	NA	TRBJ2-7	NA	CASSWTSGRTYEQYF	TGTGCCAGCAGTTGGACGTCGGGGAGAACCTACGAGCAGTACTTC
TRBV27	NA	TRBJ2-7	NA	CASSPAGVNYEQYF	TGTGCCAGCAGCCCCGCCGGGGTAAACTACGAGCAGTACTTC
TRBV5-6	NA	TRBJ1-1	few	CASSSQVNTEAFF	TGTGCCAGCAGCTCCCAGGTGAACACTGAAGCTTTCTTT
TRBV6-5	NA	TRBJ1-2	few	CASSYSRSAYGYTF	TGTGCCAGCAGTTACTCGAGGTCGGCTTATGGCTACACCTTC
TRBV28	NA	TRBJ2-5	NA	CASSFSRLQETQYF	TGTGCCAGCAGTTTCTCCAGGCTGCAAGAGACCCAGTACTTC
TRBV5-1	TRBD1	TRBJ2-5	NA	CASSLGNSGGEETQYF	TGCGCCAGCAGCTTGGGGAACTCAGGGGGAGAAGAGACCCAGTACTTC